This is a list of T cell receptor beta chains from one sample in a study of control samples from healthy donors and cancer patients. Sequencing used immunoSEQ multiplex PCR; TCRdb keeps in-frame clones, though not all of them. The sample includes some 40,000 clones, around 82% seen only once; the top ten take roughly 21%. The sequencing input was PBMCs. The source of these receptors is an older woman with lung cancer. The CDR3 runs from the conserved cysteine through the conserved F or W. D genes are given only for firm matches. Not all rows give a size; the values are once, few, many and, for expanded clones, a class.

size	D	length	V	J	DNA	CDR3
-	TRBD1	14	TRBV6-5	TRBJ1-1	TGTGCCGGGCGATCACAGGGGGAACTTACTGAAGCTTTCTTT	CAGRSQGELTEAFF
-	-	15	TRBV5-6	TRBJ1-6	TGTGCCAGCAGCTTGGCTGGGGTTGGAAATTCACCCCTCCACTTT	CASSLAGVGNSPLHF
-	-	15	TRBV5-1	TRBJ2-1	TGCGCCAGCAGCTTGGTCTCTGTACCGAACAATGAGCAGTTCTTC	CASSLVSVPNNEQFF
-	TRBD2	14	TRBV7-2	TRBJ2-5	TGTGCCAGCAGCTCGAGCGGGACCCAAGAGACCCAGTACTTC	CASSSSGTQETQYF
once	TRBD1	15	TRBV7-3	TRBJ2-7	TGTGCCAGCAGCTCCGGACAGGGACTTGAAGCCGAGCAGTACTTC	CASSSGQGLEAEQYF
-	-	14	TRBV2	TRBJ1-4	TGTGCCAGCAGGGTACAAGCAACTAATGAAAAACTGTTTTTT	CASRVQATNEKLFF
few	TRBD1	16	TRBV19	TRBJ1-5	TGTGCCAGTAGTATAGGACAGGGAAGGGGCAATCAGCCCCAGCATTTT	CASSIGQGRGNQPQHF
-	TRBD1	18	TRBV18	TRBJ1-6	TGTGCCAGCTCACCTTCCACAGGGGTGAGCTCCTATAATTCACCCCTCCACTTT	CASSPSTGVSSYNSPLHF
-	-	13	TRBV11-2	TRBJ1-1	TGTGCCAGCAGCTGGGGGGTTGACACTGAAGCTTTCTTT	CASSWGVDTEAFF
-	-	13	TRBV2	TRBJ2-5	TGTGCCAGCAACAGCGGGTACAGGGAGACCCAGTACTTC	CASNSGYRETQYF
-	-	12	TRBV2	TRBJ2-7	TGTGCCAGCAGTGAGAGAGGGTACGAGCAGTACTTC	CASSERGYEQYF
-	-	13	TRBV19	TRBJ2-5	TGTGCCAGTAGTATGAGAAGGGGGGACACCCAGTACTTC	CASSMRRGDTQYF
-	-	15	TRBV2	TRBJ1-1	TGTGCCAGCAGTGAAGCTCCGGGGGCGAGGACTGAAGCTTTCTTT	CASSEAPGARTEAFF
-	TRBD1	16	TRBV7-6	TRBJ1-3	TGTGCCAGCAGCTTAGGGGGCCCGACAGGGGGGGACACCATATATTTT	CASSLGGPTGGDTIYF
-	-	14	TRBV7-9	TRBJ1-4	TGTGCCAGCGAGCTTGGCTCTATAGGCGAAAAACTGTTTTTT	CASELGSIGEKLFF
-	-	15	TRBV6-5	TRBJ1-5	TGTGCCAGCAGTTACTGGCGGTGGGGAGGTCAGCCCCAGCATTTT	CASSYWRWGGQPQHF
-	TRBD1	15	TRBV5-1	TRBJ2-1	TGCGCCAGCTCCTCCCCCGGGACAGGGAGCAATGAGCAGTTCTTC	CASSSPGTGSNEQFF
-	TRBD1	15	TRBV7-8	TRBJ2-7	TGTGCCAGCACCCATTCGGACAGGGAACACTACGAGCAGTACTTC	CASTHSDREHYEQYF
-	-	15	TRBV18	TRBJ2-7	TGTGCCAGCTCACCCTCACAGGGAATTCCCTACGAGCAGTACTTC	CASSPSQGIPYEQYF
-	-	15	TRBV18	TRBJ2-6	TGTGCCAGCTCACCAGAAGCAACTGGGGCCAACGTCCTGACTTTC	CASSPEATGANVLTF
-	TRBD1	14	TRBV3-1/TRBV3-2	TRBJ2-4	TGTGCCAGCAGCCTCCGGGACAGGGGGAACATTCAGTACTTC	CASSLRDRGNIQYF
-	-	13	TRBV3-1/TRBV3-2	TRBJ1-2	TGTGCCAGCAGCCTTCGCGGTCGCGATGGCTACACCTTC	CASSLRGRDGYTF
-	-	15	TRBV7-3	TRBJ2-1	TGTGCCAGCAGCTTGAGCGGGCCGCTTATCAATGAGCAGTTCTTC	CASSLSGPLINEQFF
once	-	12	TRBV19	TRBJ2-2	TGTGCCAGCGTCAGGGGTCCCGGGGAGCTGTTTTTT	CASVRGPGELFF
-	-	11	TRBV3-1/TRBV3-2	TRBJ2-1	TGTGCCAGCGGCCTCCGACAAGAGCAGTTCTTC	CASGLRQEQFF